This T cell receptor (beta chain) was captured in a study of memory CD4+ T cells and cytomegalovirus serostatus. Study summary: Of the healthy Belgian adults, 9 or 10 were CMV seropositive and 20 to 25 seronegative.

The sort gate was single viable CD3+CD4+CD8-CD45RO+ cells for memory CD4+ T cells. CDR1 and CDR2 from the germline V gene are ENHRY and SYGVKD. Deletions cut 0 bases from V and 0 bases from J, with 5 bases between. This CDR3 region has 14 residues. This clone was seen only a few times. Its target is not known. Libraries were prepared by immunoSEQ multiplex PCR; TCRdb keeps only in-frame clonotypes and omits some of them. The data show roughly 53,000 clones, with around three quarters seen just once and 1.5% to 2% held by the top ten. Study-level results: Suggested: most of the CMV-linked TCR signature lies in CD4+ memory cells. A US-trained random forest predicted CMV serostatus with median AUC around 0.93.

The material sequenced was memory CD4+ T cells from blood. This TCR was recovered from an adult in good health and CMV-seronegative. The chain uses TRBV10-3 and TRBJ1-2; D gene unclear. CDR3 protein: CAISESWSNYGYTF. The CDR3 DNA sequence: TGTGCCATCAGTGAGTCCTGGTCTAACTATGGCTACACCTTC.